This T cell receptor (beta chain) is from a study of blood T cell repertoires in COVID-19. Looking at the study overall: From T cells, B-cell-depleted T cells, or PBMCs came the material, which was cDNA or gDNA.

Categorization into cohorts depended on clinical history that participants reported. J lost 7 bases, V lost 3 bases, and 9 bases had no gene match. The germline V gene has CDR1 SGDLS and CDR2 YYNGEE. The CDR3 has 15 residues. The repertoire was sequenced with immunoSEQ multiplex PCR; TCRdb's copy has only in-frame clones and lacks some. The sample lists fewer than 250,000 clones, roughly 85% occurring once. V gene TRBV9 combines with J gene TRBJ1-4, with 7 bases that match TRBD1. The source of this sequence is a woman between 45 and 60 years old with acute COVID-19. Sequencing was done on a sample of PBMCs or T cells enriched from blood (not recorded which). The CDR3 coding sequence is TGTGCCAGCAGCGCAAAGACAGGGTTTGGTGAAAAACTGTTTTTT. Residues: CASSAKTGFGEKLFF.